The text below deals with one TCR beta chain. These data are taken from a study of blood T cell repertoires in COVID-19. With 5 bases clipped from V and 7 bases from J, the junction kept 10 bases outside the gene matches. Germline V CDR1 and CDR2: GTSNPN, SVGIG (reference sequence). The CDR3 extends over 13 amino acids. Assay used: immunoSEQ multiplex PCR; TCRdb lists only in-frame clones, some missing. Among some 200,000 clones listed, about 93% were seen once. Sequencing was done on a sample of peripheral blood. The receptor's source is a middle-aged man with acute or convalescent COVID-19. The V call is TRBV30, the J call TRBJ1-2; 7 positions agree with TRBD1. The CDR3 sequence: CAWEDRKGAGYTF. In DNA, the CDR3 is TGTGCCTGGGAGGACCGAAAGGGGGCTGGCTACACCTTC.